This T cell receptor (beta chain) was found in a study of cytomegalovirus exposure and HLA in healthy donors. Germline values: CDR1 SGHRS, CDR2 YFSETQ. The CDR3 has 14 residues. V lost 4 bases to trimming and J lost 10 bases; unmatched junction nucleotides: 6. Sequencing was performed with immunoSEQ multiplex PCR; in TCRdb, only in-frame clones are kept and a portion is missing. The repertoire holds approximately 170,000 clones, with approximately 84% as singletons. The receptor was derived from a man aged 25 to 45 in good health and CMV-seropositive. This chain uses TRBV5-1 with TRBJ2-1; 12 nucleotides agree with TRBD1. Sequences were obtained from PBMCs. The CDR3 nucleotides are TGCGCCAGCAGCGTCGGGACAGGGGGCCGGGAGCAGTTCTTC. This sequence encodes CASSVGTGGREQFF.